This is a list of T cell receptor beta chains from one sample in a study of cytomegalovirus exposure and HLA in healthy donors. TCRdb keeps only in-frame clones here, not all; method: immunoSEQ multiplex PCR. The data hold some 150,000 clones, with approximately 78% observed a single time. The sample consisted of PBMCs. These receptors came from a woman aged 25-40 years in good health and CMV-seropositive. The CDR3 runs from the conserved cysteine through the conserved F or W. D genes are given only for firm matches. Clone size appears in some rows only: once, few, many, or a class for an expanded clone.

.	TRBJ2-7	.	TRBV27	TGTGCCAGCAGTTCCCGACTATTGGCCAGCTCAACTCCTTACGAGCAGTACTTC	CASSSRLLASSTPYEQYF
TRBD1	TRBJ2-1	.	TRBV2	TGTGCCAGCAGTGAAAACAGGGGCAATGAGCAGTTCTTC	CASSENRGNEQFF
.	TRBJ2-5	.	TRBV7-2	TGTGCCAGCAGCTCTCAAGAGACCCAGTACTTC	CASSSQETQYF
.	TRBJ1-1	.	TRBV7-2	TGTGCCAGCAGCCCCCAGCGGGGGGGGAACACTGAAGCTTTCTTT	CASSPQRGGNTEAFF
.	TRBJ1-5	.	TRBV27	TGTGCCAGCAGACCACTCCGAGGCAATCAGCCCCAGCATTTT	CASRPLRGNQPQHF
TRBD1	TRBJ2-1	.	TRBV25-1	TGTGCCACCGCCTGGACAGGGTCAAATGAGCAGTTCTTC	CATAWTGSNEQFF
.	TRBJ1-1	.	TRBV19	TGTGCCAGTAGTATAACCTGGGGGGACTGGGGCACTGAAGCTTTCTTT	CASSITWGDWGTEAFF
.	TRBJ1-1	.	TRBV4-1	TGCGCCAGCAGCCAAGTAATGGGCAGTCAACAAACTGAAGCTTTCTTT	CASSQVMGSQQTEAFF
.	TRBJ1-5	.	TRBV28	TGTGCCAGCAGTTTAAGGAGTCAGCTTAGCAATCAGCCCCAGCATTTT	CASSLRSQLSNQPQHF
.	TRBJ1-2	.	TRBV11-2	TGTGCCAGCACCCATCCCCCATTCTATGGCTACACCTTC	CASTHPPFYGYTF
.	TRBJ2-2	few	TRBV27	TGTGCCAGCAGTAACCCCCGATACAGGGCGGGCGGGGAGCTGTTTTTT	CASSNPRYRAGGELFF
TRBD1	TRBJ1-3	.	TRBV7-9	TGTGCCAGCAGCTTATCCGTGACAGGGGCTGGAAACACCATATATTTT	CASSLSVTGAGNTIYF
.	TRBJ1-2	.	TRBV13	TGTGCCAGCAGCTTAGGCGGGGCCTCCGGACAGTCAGCTAACTATGGCTACACCTTC	CASSLGGASGQSANYGYTF
.	TRBJ2-7	.	TRBV5-6	TGTGCCAGCAGCTTTAGCGGCTACGAGCAGTACTTC	CASSFSGYEQYF
.	TRBJ1-5	.	TRBV5-5	TGTGCCAGCAGTTGGGGCCTCCGAGGTAGCAATCAGCCCCAGCATTTT	CASSWGLRGSNQPQHF
.	TRBJ2-3	.	TRBV4-1	TGCGCCAGCAGCCCGACGGGAACGCCCTACACAGATACGCAGTATTTT	CASSPTGTPYTDTQYF
TRBD2	TRBJ2-5	.	TRBV27	TGTGCCAGCAGTCCCCGGACTAGCGGGGGAGGGGAGACCCAGTACTTC	CASSPRTSGGGETQYF
TRBD2	TRBJ2-1	.	TRBV7-8	TGTGCCAGCAGCCCCAGAGGGTCTAGCGGGACCTGGAATGAGCAGTTCTTC	CASSPRGSSGTWNEQFF
TRBD1	TRBJ1-1	once	TRBV15	TGTGCCACCAGCACCCGACAGGGGGACACTGAAGCTTTCTTT	CATSTRQGDTEAFF
TRBD1	TRBJ1-1	.	TRBV28	TGTGCCAGCAGACGGGACAGGGGGCATGTCACTGAAGCTTTCTTT	CASRRDRGHVTEAFF
.	TRBJ2-3	.	TRBV6-1	TGTGCCAGCAGTGAAGCCCGGGGGTGGTCCGATGCAGATACGCAGTATTTT	CASSEARGWSDADTQYF
TRBD2	TRBJ2-3	.	TRBV7-8	TGTGCCAGCAGCCGTTTCGGGACTATGTCCACAGATACGCAGTATTTT	CASSRFGTMSTDTQYF
.	TRBJ1-1	.	TRBV5-1	TGCGCCAGCAGCTTGGCCCAGGGAGGTACTGAAGCTTTCTTT	CASSLAQGGTEAFF
.	TRBJ1-1	.	TRBV4-3	TGCGCCAGCAGCCTAATCCAGCGGACTGAAGCTTTCTTT	CASSLIQRTEAFF
TRBD1	TRBJ1-2	.	TRBV6-6	TGTGCCAGCAGCCACTCGGGGACAGGGGGCGCAGATGGCTACACCTTC	CASSHSGTGGADGYTF
.	TRBJ1-4	.	TRBV5-8	TGTGCCAGCAGCTTGGGAGGCCCGTTTAATGAAAAACTGTTTTTT	CASSLGGPFNEKLFF
TRBD1	TRBJ2-7	once	TRBV7-8	TGTGCCAGCAGCTTAATGGGACAGGGTTCCTACGAGCAGTACTTC	CASSLMGQGSYEQYF
.	TRBJ2-1	.	TRBV20-1	TGCAGTGCTAGAAACAGTAATGAGCAGTTCTTC	CSARNSNEQFF
.	TRBJ2-1	.	TRBV19	TGTGCCAGTAGTGCCTATAATGAGCAGTTCTTC	CASSAYNEQFF
.	TRBJ1-1	.	TRBV7-2	TGTGCCAGCAGCTTAGACAGGGAAGGCGACACTGAAGCTTTCTTT	CASSLDREGDTEAFF
.	TRBJ1-3	once	TRBV2	TGTGCCAGCACGGCAGGGGAGCCCCCGGGTAAATATTTT	CASTAGEPPGKYF
.	TRBJ2-7	few	TRBV6-1	TGTGCCAGCAGTGAAATCTACTACGAGCAGTACTTC	CASSEIYYEQYF
TRBD2	TRBJ2-3	.	TRBV9	TGTGCCAGCAGCGTGGAGACTAGCGGGGGGGCACATACGCAGTATTTT	CASSVETSGGAHTQYF
TRBD1	TRBJ1-4	.	TRBV6-5	TGTGCCAGCAGTTACACAGGGGAGAATGAAAAACTGTTTTTT	CASSYTGENEKLFF
.	TRBJ1-4	.	TRBV7-2	TGTGCCAGCAGCTCCGTCCTCTCCACAGGGAAGGTGGGTGAAAAACTGTTTTTT	CASSSVLSTGKVGEKLFF